This T cell receptor beta chain is from a study of early T cells in non-severe SARS-CoV-2 infection listed by TCRdb under 2021. Study-wide context: Bulk RNA from unsorted whole blood was used for TCR sequencing, so alpha and beta chains could not be paired. The full study reports these points: VDJdb matching was skewed toward anti-spike CD8 responses and likely underestimated virus-specific expansions by missing private and CD4 specificities.

In its sample, this clonotype was seen a few times. Its binding antigen is unknown. No base quality values were provided; no much bigger clone lies one nucleotide off. A case-control design nested within a healthcare worker cohort in London, UK, was used, with weekly nasopharyngeal swab PCR tests and blood sampling performed. Healthcare workers were recruited during the week of the UK lockdown, between 23 and 31 March 2020, and followed weekly for up to roughly 16 weeks. From the germline V gene, CDR1 is SGHRS and CDR2 is YFSETQ. From cysteine to phenylalanine, the CDR3 is 16 amino acids long. Only CDR3 DNA is held: 48 bases, read in frame from base 1. Trimming takes 0 bases from V and 2 bases from J, and the germline ends sit 14 bases apart. The library was made by 5' RACE. Sequencing instrument: NextSeq 500. Unique molecular identifiers were attached to individual cDNA molecules in the TCR library protocol so that sequencing error and PCR bias could be corrected. Sequencing covered both TCR alpha and beta chains, and within each sample the abundances of alpha and beta sequences were tightly co-correlated. The original methods were these. Decombinator V4 was used to annotate TCR sequences for V gene, J gene and CDR3. Expanded TCRs were defined as changing significantly between any two time points under a Poisson model with p below 0.0001. Abundances of TCRs were expressed as counts per million after normalisation to the total number of TCRs sequenced in each sample. TRAV1-2 paired with TRAJ12, TRAJ20 or TRAJ33 defined MAIT TCRs, while TRAV10 paired with TRAJ18 defined iNKT TCRs. A search of VDJdb, accessed on 1 November 2021, was run for TCRs annotated to CMV, EBV and SARS-CoV-2, with TCRs annotated for multiple antigens excluded. Using fastp at Q25 and MiXCR, TCRdb reprocessed the public reads and kept productive beta chains. Each entry merges the rows of one CDR3 protein and shows their most common DNA and genes. Here the V and J calls rest on TCRdb's processing, not on the authors' analysis. This sample holds some 62,000 distinct CDR3 sequences; about 9.9% were observed only once. The ten largest clones represent approximately 1.1% of the sample.

The chain couples TRBV5-1 to TRBJ2-5; TRBD2 is a weak D gene call, 5 bases matching. The sequence was collected from an adult who was a healthcare worker with PCR-confirmed SARS-CoV-2 infection or an uninfected control (not recorded which). Sequences were obtained from whole blood. CDR3 region: CASSLGAGLRQETQYF. The nucleotide sequence is given as TGCGCCAGCAGCTTGGGCGCGGGTCTTAGGCAAGAGACCCAGTACTTC.